This TCR beta chain was sequenced during a study of low-dose radiotherapy and immunotherapy resistance in tumors. Overall study: On cycle 1 day 1, patients started four cycles of oral aspirin 300 mg daily.

This clonotype came up a few times. The CDR3 length is 17 residues. Trimming pared 4 bases from V and 0 bases from J, leaving 16 bases between. The germline V gene has CDR1 MNHEY and CDR2 SVGEGT. Priming of first-strand cDNA relied on TRAV- and TRBV-specific primers (covering alpha and beta chains). The authors amplified TCRs for approximately 20 PCR cycles with a constant-region primer and a V-primer adapter. mRNA isolates were amplified via in vitro transcription. TCRdb passed the reads through MiXCR, listing each CDR3 protein once. The table includes 45,000 to 75,000 distinct CDR3 sequences, roughly 24% detected once. Sample time point: before trial treatment. Each donor was administered nivolumab, ipilimumab, aspirin, low-dose cyclophosphamide and low-dose radiotherapy.

V usage is TRBV6-2 or TRBV6-3 and J usage is TRBJ1-5; D possibly corresponds to TRBD1 (6 bases). This specimen consisted of PBMCs, obtained before treatment. The TCR was taken from a male donor with prostate cancer. The CDR3 loop reads CASSFRSGGNSNQPQHF. The DNA for the CDR3 is TGTGCCAGCAGTTTCCGGTCCGGGGGCAATAGCAATCAGCCCCAGCATTTT.